The clone carrying this T cell receptor beta chain was counted a single time. Each multiple sclerosis control was a treatment-naive patient with relapsing-remitting disease that was either stable or active. TEMRA cells were FACS-enriched, while CD8+ and CD4+ T cells were negatively isolated. The sample is drawn from a study of CD8 T cells in Susac syndrome. Random hexamers were used to reverse transcribe the RNA input (0.5 to 1 ug). Amplification of the TCR beta CDR3 was carried out by immunoSEQ multiplex PCR, which spanned a total of 54 Vbeta and 13 Jbeta segments. TCRdb recomputed calls from the immunoSEQ multiplex PCR reads with MiXCR, one row per CDR3 protein. Of approximately 170,000 distinct CDR3 sequences in the sample, approximately 94% were seen once. The sequenced sample was CD4+ T cells from PBMCs. The source of this sequence is a human donor with multiple sclerosis.

The CDR3 here is CASSDGDTQYF. CDR3 in DNA: TGTGCCAGCAGTGACGGAGATACGCAGTATTTT. The chain is built from TRBV2 and TRBJ2-3; D is uncertain. The CDR3 covers 11 residues. V dropped 3 bases and J dropped 5 bases, with 3 bases sitting between them. Looked up from germline, CDR1 is SNHLY and CDR2 is FYNNEI.